This TCR beta chain emerged from a study of neurological immune-mediated disorders (dated by TCRdb to between 2017 and 2020). At the level of the whole study: The study compared peripheral blood TCR-beta repertoires of HTLV-I-associated myelopathy (HAM/TSP) patients, multiple sclerosis patients and healthy controls using UMI-based sequencing. The 100 to 110 TCR-beta libraries covered PBMC samples along with longitudinal samples, technical triplicates, and paired sorted CD4+ and CD8+ T-cell subsets. Of the 68 subjects in the cohort, some 14 were HAM/TSP patients, some 35 were multiple sclerosis patients, and some 20 were healthy controls. Paper-wide results and their limitations: TCR clonal expansion was highest in HAM/TSP patients and lowest in MS patients, with MS patients falling below even healthy controls. No identical CDR3 amino acid sequences were found to be shared among expanded clones across subjects, suggesting that TCR-beta repertoires were private in all groups.

Blood bank volunteers in Maryland, USA served as the healthy controls. Unsorted PBMC libraries were generated from 2 million PBMCs stored in RNAlater at -80 °C until RNA extraction. Peripheral blood was subjected to Ficoll-Hypaque density gradient centrifugation to isolate PBMCs, which were then cryopreserved in liquid nitrogen. This clonotype was recorded many times. The clone's antigen remains unknown. No base qualities exist here, and no much larger clone lies one base off it. cDNA was synthesized by template-switch 5'RACE using a primer carrying a 10-nucleotide random unique molecular identifier by which each TCR transcript was tagged. Over 180 million TCR-beta sequences, covering 15-18 subjects, were produced in each sequencing run. Total RNA was extracted with the RNeasy kit. The KAPA Real-time Library Amplification kit was used to amplify TCR-beta VDJ regions with primers for the TCR constant region and the 5'RACE anchor. A first PCR added sample indexes and Illumina adaptors, after which a second PCR increased the library yield. After purification with Ampure beads, the TCR product of roughly 650 bp was size-selected on a 2% E-gel SizeSelection system. Before pooling, libraries had their quality checked on a Bioanalyzer, their concentration measured with Qubit, and their quantity determined with the Kapa Library Quantification kit. Libraries were sequenced paired-end 2 x 150 bp on an Illumina HiSeq 2500. To increase sequence diversity, roughly 25-31% phiX was spiked into each library pool. As for the authors' bioinformatics: The UMI-based MiGEC pipeline processed quality-filtered reads and removed over 80% of raw TCR sequences during error correction. VDJ genes were aligned to IMGT germline references, and each clonotype was defined by a unique CDR3 amino acid sequence together with V-J genes. Clonal expansion, Shannon diversity and CDR3 relatedness (CalcPairwiseDistances, ClusterSamples) were evaluated with VDJtools, and phylogenetic trees were built with CLCbio workbench. Expanded clones were defined as having at least 8 unique UMIs, based on coefficient-of-variation modelling across technical triplicates. The public reads were run again by TCRdb, first through fastp at Q25 and then through MiXCR, and only productive beta chains were kept. Each CDR3 protein gets just one entry, which takes the most common genes and DNA from the rows behind it. TCRdb, not the authors, supplied the V and J calls. In all, the sample holds 60,000 or so distinct CDR3 sequences, and around 10% of those were seen once. The ten largest clones capture about 1.7% of the sample.

The sequenced sample consisted of PBMCs. The receptor was isolated from a man aged 60-69 years in good health.

The CDR3 here reads CASSLRGHSGNTIYF. The nucleotide sequence reads as follows: TGTGCCAGCAGCTTACGCGGACACTCTGGAAACACCATATATTTT. The receptor chain draws on TRBV7-9 and TRBJ1-3; the D gene is perhaps TRBD1, from 5 matching bases. From the cysteine through the phenylalanine, the CDR3 covers 15 amino acids. Just the 45-base CDR3 DNA is kept, in frame starting at base 1. Trimming at the junction amounts to 2 bases on V and 0 bases on J, and the germline ends lie 8 bases apart. The germline V gene (reference sequence) gives CDR1 as SEHNR and CDR2 as FQNEAQ.